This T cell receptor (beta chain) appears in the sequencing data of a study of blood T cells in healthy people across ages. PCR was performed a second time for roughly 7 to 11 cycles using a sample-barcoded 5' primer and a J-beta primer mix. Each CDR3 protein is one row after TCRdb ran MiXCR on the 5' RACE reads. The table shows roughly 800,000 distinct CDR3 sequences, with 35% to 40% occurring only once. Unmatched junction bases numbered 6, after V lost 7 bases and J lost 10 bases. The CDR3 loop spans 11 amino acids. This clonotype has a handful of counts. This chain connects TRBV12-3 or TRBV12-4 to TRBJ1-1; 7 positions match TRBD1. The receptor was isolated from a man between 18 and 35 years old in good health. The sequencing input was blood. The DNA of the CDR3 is TGTGCCAGCAAACTGACAGGGATAGCTTTCTTT. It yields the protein CASKLTGIAFF.